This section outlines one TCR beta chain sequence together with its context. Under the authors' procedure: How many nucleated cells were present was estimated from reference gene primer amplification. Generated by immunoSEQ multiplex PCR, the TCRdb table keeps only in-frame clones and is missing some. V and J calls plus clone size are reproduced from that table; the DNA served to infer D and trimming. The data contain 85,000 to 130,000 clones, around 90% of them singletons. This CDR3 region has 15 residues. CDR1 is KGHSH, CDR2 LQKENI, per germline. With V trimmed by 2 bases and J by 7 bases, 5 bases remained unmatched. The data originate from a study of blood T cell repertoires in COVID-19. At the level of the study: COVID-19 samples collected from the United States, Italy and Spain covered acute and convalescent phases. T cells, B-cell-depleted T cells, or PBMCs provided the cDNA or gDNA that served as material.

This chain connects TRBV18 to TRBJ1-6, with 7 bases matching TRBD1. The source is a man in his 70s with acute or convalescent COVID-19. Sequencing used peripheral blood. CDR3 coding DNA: TGTGCCAGCTCACCAGTTTCGGGACAGAATTCACCCCTCCACTTT. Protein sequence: CASSPVSGQNSPLHF.